Listed below are T cell receptor beta chains from one sample, sequenced in a study of cytomegalovirus exposure and HLA in healthy donors. Sequenced by immunoSEQ multiplex PCR; TCRdb stores in-frame clones only, minus some. The repertoire table contains some 39,000 clones. What was sequenced was PBMCs. The receptors come from a male donor in good health and CMV-seronegative. CDR3s include the opening cysteine and the closing phenylalanine or tryptophan. Each record gives: D gene, V gene, J gene, CDR3 protein, CDR3 DNA. D genes are given only for firm matches.

NA	TRBV2	TRBJ1-2	CASIELGGGGSTF	TGTGCCAGCATCGAACTAGGGGGTGGGGGTTCCACCTTC
NA	TRBV18	TRBJ1-2	CASSPPGGLYGYTF	TGTGCCAGCTCACCACCGGGGGGGCTCTATGGCTACACCTTC
TRBD1	TRBV5-1	TRBJ1-1	CASSLMDRGNPREAFF	TGCGCCAGCAGCTTGATGGACAGGGGGAATCCAAGGGAAGCTTTCTTT
NA	TRBV27	TRBJ2-1	CASSLAGSSYNEQFF	TGTGCCAGCAGTTTAGCGGGGAGCTCCTACAATGAGCAGTTCTTC
NA	TRBV10-3	TRBJ2-3	CAISESLATDTQYF	TGTGCCATCAGTGAATCGTTAGCTACAGATACGCAGTATTTT
TRBD2	TRBV7-3	TRBJ2-1	CASSRTSGGARYNEQFF	TGTGCCAGCAGCAGGACTAGCGGGGGGGCCCGCTACAATGAGCAGTTCTTC
NA	TRBV21-1	TRBJ1-1	CASSTPGPDWTEAFF	TGTGCCAGCAGCACCCCCGGACCGGACTGGACTGAAGCTTTCTTT
NA	TRBV4-1	TRBJ2-3	CASSQVTADTQYF	TGCGCCAGCAGCCAAGTAACAGCAGATACGCAGTATTTT
TRBD1	TRBV18	TRBJ2-5	CASSPQGQGAGETQYF	TGTGCCAGCTCACCGCAAGGACAGGGGGCGGGAGAGACCCAGTACTTC
TRBD1	TRBV7-9	TRBJ1-5	CASSKTGNQPQHF	TGTGCCAGCAGCAAGACAGGGAATCAGCCCCAGCATTTT
NA	TRBV7-2	TRBJ1-2	CASSLVRDYGYTF	TGTGCCAGCAGCTTGGTTCGGGACTATGGCTACACCTTC
NA	TRBV5-8	TRBJ1-6	CASSLRRQLGVGSPLHF	TGTGCCAGCAGCTTGCGTCGACAGCTCGGCGTTGGTTCACCCCTCCACTTT
NA	TRBV6-1	TRBJ1-1	CASSLGGMNTEAFF	TGTGCCAGCAGTTTGGGGGGGATGAACACTGAAGCTTTCTTT
NA	TRBV5-1	TRBJ2-1	CASRTGTSYNEQFF	TGCGCCAGCAGGACCGGGACAAGCTACAATGAGCAGTTCTTC
NA	TRBV4-1	TRBJ2-2	CASSQAFGLSGELFF	TGCGCCAGCAGCCAAGCTTTCGGACTATCCGGGGAGCTGTTTTTT
TRBD1	TRBV13	TRBJ2-7	CASSLGQGNEQYF	TGTGCCAGCAGCCTAGGACAGGGGAACGAGCAGTACTTC
NA	TRBV7-2	TRBJ1-5	CASSLQVNQPQHF	TGTGCCAGCAGCTTACAGGTCAATCAGCCCCAGCATTTT
TRBD2	TRBV6-6	TRBJ2-5	CASSLGLAGTQYF	TGTGCCAGCAGCTTGGGACTAGCGGGGACCCAGTACTTC
TRBD1	TRBV6-4	TRBJ2-1	CASSDDGTGGYNEQFF	TGTGCCAGCAGTGACGATGGGACAGGGGGTTACAATGAGCAGTTCTTC
NA	TRBV5-1	TRBJ2-7	CASSLAGDPAYEQYF	TGCGCCAGCAGCTTGGCGGGGGACCCCGCCTACGAGCAGTACTTC
NA	TRBV6-5	TRBJ1-6	CASSPSGGRALHF	TGTGCCAGCAGTCCCTCGGGGGGGCGGGCCCTCCACTTT
TRBD1	TRBV10-3	TRBJ2-7	CAISESEQGAYEQYF	TGTGCCATCAGTGAGTCGGAACAGGGGGCCTACGAGCAGTACTTC
NA	TRBV28	TRBJ1-5	CASSRPTGSQPQHF	TGTGCCAGCAGCCGCCCAACGGGGTCTCAGCCCCAGCATTTT
NA	TRBV7-9	TRBJ2-1	CASSFGHRNEQFF	TGTGCCAGCAGCTTTGGGCACAGGAATGAGCAGTTCTTC
NA	TRBV15	TRBJ2-7	CATSRVRAGVYEQYF	TGTGCCACCAGCAGAGTGAGAGCAGGGGTTTACGAGCAGTACTTC
NA	TRBV19	TRBJ1-6	CASKQESSYNSPLHF	TGTGCCAGCAAACAGGAAAGCTCCTATAATTCACCCCTCCACTTT
TRBD1	TRBV5-4	TRBJ1-1	CASSLGRTGGMTEAFF	TGTGCCAGCAGCTTGGGAAGAACAGGGGGCATGACTGAAGCTTTCTTT
NA	TRBV6-5	TRBJ1-5	CASRGPGQPQHF	TGTGCCAGCCGAGGTCCGGGTCAGCCCCAGCATTTT
NA	TRBV28	TRBJ1-4	CASSLVAGFQEKLFF	TGTGCCAGCAGTTTGGTGGCGGGGTTCCAAGAAAAACTGTTTTTT
NA	TRBV18	TRBJ1-2	CASSPETASLGYGYTF	TGTGCCAGCTCACCTGAGACAGCATCCCTTGGCTATGGCTACACCTTC
NA	TRBV6-5	TRBJ1-1	CASSYGGMNTEAFF	TGTGCCAGCAGTTATGGGGGCATGAACACTGAAGCTTTCTTT
TRBD1	TRBV18	TRBJ2-7	CASSPPGTGVYEQYF	TGTGCCAGCTCACCACCCGGGACAGGGGTCTACGAGCAGTACTTC
TRBD2	TRBV5-1	TRBJ2-1	CASSLTSGGVDNEQFF	TGCGCCAGCAGCTTGACTAGCGGGGGGGTCGACAATGAGCAGTTCTTC
NA	TRBV2	TRBJ1-4	CASHVEGREKLFF	TGTGCCAGCCATGTTGAGGGGAGGGAAAAACTGTTTTTT
NA	TRBV6-6	TRBJ2-2	CASSLFRGFTGELFF	TGTGCCAGCAGTTTGTTCCGAGGGTTCACCGGGGAGCTGTTTTTT
NA	TRBV19	TRBJ2-1	CASSIRAGRNEQFF	TGTGCCAGTAGTATAAGGGCGGGGCGCAATGAGCAGTTCTTC
NA	TRBV6-1	TRBJ1-4	CASSRGGVGEKLFF	TGTGCCAGCAGTCGAGGGGGAGTGGGTGAAAAACTGTTTTTT
NA	TRBV5-6	TRBJ1-2	CASSLDAIYGYTF	TGTGCCAGCAGCTTGGACGCGATCTATGGCTACACCTTC
TRBD1	TRBV2	TRBJ2-7	CASSGDRGEQYF	TGTGCCAGCAGTGGAGACAGGGGCGAGCAGTACTTC
TRBD1	TRBV6-1	TRBJ1-5	CASSSPNRGQPQHF	TGTGCCAGCAGTTCACCTAACAGGGGACAGCCCCAGCATTTT
TRBD1	TRBV5-1	TRBJ1-1	CASSLGGTGRWMREAFF	TGCGCCAGCAGCTTGGGGGGGACAGGGCGTTGGATGAGGGAAGCTTTCTTT
NA	TRBV27	TRBJ1-2	CASSLSGGNGYTF	TGTGCCAGCAGTTTATCCGGGGGGAACGGCTACACCTTC
NA	TRBV6-5	TRBJ2-7	CASRRQGGYEQYF	TGTGCCAGTAGGAGGCAGGGGGGCTACGAGCAGTACTTC
TRBD2	TRBV7-9	TRBJ2-7	CASSDTLGGTRSYEQYF	TGTGCCAGCAGCGACACCCTGGGGGGGACTCGCTCCTACGAGCAGTACTTC
NA	TRBV13	TRBJ2-5	CASSLDYRKETQYF	TGTGCCAGCAGCTTAGATTACAGGAAAGAGACCCAGTACTTC
TRBD1	TRBV28	TRBJ1-2	CASSGEARGLGYTF	TGTGCCAGCAGTGGGGAGGCCAGGGGGCTAGGCTACACCTTC
NA	TRBV29-1	TRBJ1-1	CSVVAFSRGGRAEAFF	TGCAGCGTCGTCGCGTTTAGTCGGGGGGGTCGGGCTGAAGCTTTCTTT
TRBD2	TRBV5-1	TRBJ2-7	CASSQAGGGIEQYF	TGCGCCAGCAGCCAAGCGGGGGGAGGGATCGAGCAGTACTTC